This T cell receptor (beta chain) was observed in a study of blood T cell repertoires in COVID-19. The V end was cut by 6 bases, the J end by 0 bases, with 12 bases between. The CDR3 is made up of 15 amino acids. Germline V gives CDR1 LGHNA, CDR2 YSLEER. Per the authors' pipeline: By means of reference gene primer amplification, nucleated cell counts were estimated. Measured with immunoSEQ multiplex PCR; TCRdb has only the in-frame clones, and not every one. V and J calls and clone size follow that table, whereas D and trimming were derived from the DNA. Here the sample spans around 61,000 clones, roughly nine tenths being singletons. In Seattle, patients joined the study during active infection and were tracked longitudinally.

The TCR sequence derives from a woman aged 55 to 70 with COVID-19, enrolled during active disease. The sequenced material came from peripheral blood. The rearrangement uses TRBV4-3 and TRBJ2-1; D is perhaps TRBD2 (5 bases). CDR3 residues: CASSLMGSSYNEQFF. The CDR3 nucleotides read TGCGCCAGCAGTTTAATGGGGAGCTCCTACAATGAGCAGTTCTTC.